This passage covers 15 T cell receptor beta chains from one sample sequenced in a study of OX40 agonist ivuxolimab in advanced cancers. Sequenced by immunoSEQ multiplex PCR; TCRdb stores in-frame clones only, minus some. The repertoire holds approximately 75,000 clones, under 80% seen once, with about 5.4% in the top ten. Sequenced material: CD4+ or CD8+ T cells sorted from blood, taken in a trial of the OX40 agonist ivuxolimab. The receptor source for this set is an adult with an advanced solid tumor such as melanoma, head and neck, liver or kidney cancer.

This chain uses TRBV11-3 with TRBJ2-1, with a possible D match to TRBD2 (6 bases). CDR1 is SGHNT and CDR2 is YENEEA in the germline V gene. V lost 8 bases, J lost 3 bases, and 8 bases lay in between. The CDR3 spans 12 residues. For the CDR3, the DNA is TGTGCCAGCGGGAGGAACTACAATGAGCAGTTCTTC. Encoded protein: CASGRNYNEQFF.

A note on this clone: Different DNA sequences within this sample yield the same CDR3. This chain joins TRBV5-1 and TRBJ1-1; no clear D. Germline V gene sequence: CDR1 SGHRS, CDR2 YFSETQ. The CDR3 runs to 13 residues. Trimming stripped 0 bases from V and 4 bases from J, with 7 bases between. The CDR3 sequence is CASSLAGSTEAFF. The DNA of the CDR3 is TGCGCCAGCAGCTTGGCCGGGTCCACTGAAGCTTTCTTT.

CDR3 nucleotide sequence: TGTGCCAGCCAACAGGGTGCCCCGAGCAATCAGCCCCAGCATTTT. It codes for CASQQGAPSNQPQHF. The chain has TRBV7-8 and TRBJ1-5; D might be TRBD1 (6 bases). Looked up from germline, CDR1 is SGHVS and CDR2 is FQNEAQ. The germline V and J ends were trimmed by 8 bases and 1 base, with 15 bases remaining between them. The CDR3 runs 15 residues.

This rearrangement joins TRBV11-2 to TRBJ2-7, with 10 positions matching TRBD1. In germline, CDR1 is SGHAT, CDR2 FQNNGV. The V segment lost 1 base and the J segment 8 bases; nucleotides outside the gene matches: 2. CDR3 length: 13 residues. The CDR3 bases are TGTGCCAGCAGCTTAGGGGACAGGGGACAGCAGTACTTC. Residues: CASSLGDRGQQYF.

V and J are TRBV9 and TRBJ1-3; the D is unclear. Germline V gene lookup returns CDR1 SGDLS and CDR2 YYNGEE. CDR3 length equals 15 residues. Trimming cost V 4 bases and J 0 bases, with 11 bases left between them. The CDR3 nucleotides are TGTGCCAGCAGCCCCCGCCCCACCTCTGGAAACACCATATATTTT. This encodes CASSPRPTSGNTIYF.

The rearrangement uses TRBV4-1 and TRBJ2-5; 9 bases map to TRBD1. Germline CDR1 reads MGHRA; CDR2 reads YSYEKL. The CDR3 covers 15 residues. The junction had 2 bases not matched to a gene; V was cut back by 1 base and J by 2 bases. CDR3 sequence (DNA): TGCGCCAGCAGCCAAGTGGGACAGGGTCAAGAGACCCAGTACTTC. It yields the protein CASSQVGQGQETQYF.

About this clone: The same CDR3 is also encoded by other DNA sequences in this sample. This chain links TRBV19 with TRBJ2-2; 7 bases fit TRBD2. Germline V gene lookup returns CDR1 LNHDA and CDR2 SQIVND (reference sequence). V lost 6 bases to trimming and J lost 4 bases; unmatched junction nucleotides: 11. The CDR3 contains 16 residues. CDR3 region: CASSPGRPPSTGELFF. The CDR3 DNA reads TGTGCCAGTAGCCCCGGGAGGCCGCCGAGCACCGGGGAGCTGTTTTTT.

The CDR3 DNA reads TGCGCCAGCAGCTCGCGACAGGGCCCCTCCTACGAGCAGTACTTC. Amino acids: CASSSRQGPSYEQYF. The J gene is TRBJ2-7, the V gene TRBV5-1; TRBD1 aligns across 7 bases. CDR1 SGHRS and CDR2 YFSETQ come from the germline V gene. This CDR3 is 15 amino acids long. The V segment lost 3 bases and the J segment 0 bases; nucleotides outside the gene matches: 6. Supplemented by reference TRBV5-1 and TRBJ2-7, the full variable domain reads KAGVTQTPRYLIKTRGQQVTLSCSPISGHRSVSWYQQTPGQGLQFLFEYFSETQRNKGNFPGRFSGRQFSNSRSEMNVSTLELGDSALYLCASSSRQGPSYEQYFGPGTRLTVT.

The chain uses TRBV7-6 and TRBJ2-7; the match to TRBD1 covers 10 bases. V dropped 3 bases and J dropped 3; count of bases not matched to a gene: 8. Germline V gene lookup returns CDR1 SGHVS and CDR2 FNYEAQ. The CDR3 loop spans 16 amino acids. CDR3 amino acids: CASSLAGTGVGYEQYF. The DNA of the CDR3 is TGTGCCAGCAGCTTGGCCGGGACAGGGGTCGGCTACGAGCAGTACTTC.

The chain uses TRBV2 and TRBJ2-2; D gene ambiguous. Germline loops: CDR1 SNHLY, CDR2 FYNNEI. The CDR3 length is 14 residues. Trimming removed 7 bases from V and 0 bases from J, with 9 bases in between. The CDR3 sequence: CASKGTSNTGELFF. In nucleotides, the CDR3 is TGTGCCAGCAAGGGCACCTCGAACACCGGGGAGCTGTTTTTT.

The CDR3 spells CASSPSGTASYEQYF. CDR3 bases: TGTGCCAGCAGCCCTTCGGGGACAGCCTCCTACGAGCAGTACTTC. The gene calls are TRBV28 and TRBJ2-7; 7 bases agree with TRBD1. The trim removed 6 bases at V and 0 bases at J, leaving 8 bases unmatched. The CDR3 totals 15 residues. Germline assignment: CDR1 MDHEN and CDR2 SYDVKM.

This rearrangement joins TRBV11-2 to TRBJ1-4; D is uncertain. The CDR3 spans 13 residues. Germline V gene data show CDR1 as SGHAT and CDR2 as FQNNGV. Trimming removed 3 bases from V and 5 bases from J, with 7 bases in between. This CDR3 reads CASSLVLNEKLFF. DNA for the CDR3: TGTGCCAGCAGCTTGGTCCTCAATGAAAAACTGTTTTTT.

CDR3 in DNA: TGTGCCAGCAGCTTAAGGGGACAGGTCGCTACTACCTTGATGGCTGAAGCTTTCTTT. It encodes CASSLRGQVATTLMAEAFF. The chain couples TRBV7-9 to TRBJ1-1; 8 bases match TRBD1. The germline CDR1 and CDR2 sequences are SEHNR and FQNEAQ (reference sequence). The CDR3 is 19 residues long. The trim removed 2 bases at V and 6 bases at J, leaving 20 bases unmatched.

This chain links TRBV19 with TRBJ1-5, with D uncertain. Germline CDR1 reads LNHDA; CDR2 reads SQIVND (reference sequence). This CDR3 has 16 residues. V was pared by 8 bases and J by 0 bases, with 17 bases between. The CDR3 spells CASGDRQLYSNQPQHF. CDR3 in DNA: TGTGCCAGTGGGGATAGACAATTATATAGCAATCAGCCCCAGCATTTT.

This rearrangement joins TRBV14 to TRBJ1-2; maybe TRBD1 (5 bases). The germline CDR1 and CDR2 sequences are SGHDN and FVKESK. The V end was cut by 3 bases, the J end by 4 bases, with 12 bases between. The CDR3 totals 14 residues. This CDR3 reads CASSQFRGSYGYTF. The CDR3 DNA reads as TGTGCCAGCAGCCAGTTCCGGGGGAGCTATGGCTACACCTTC.